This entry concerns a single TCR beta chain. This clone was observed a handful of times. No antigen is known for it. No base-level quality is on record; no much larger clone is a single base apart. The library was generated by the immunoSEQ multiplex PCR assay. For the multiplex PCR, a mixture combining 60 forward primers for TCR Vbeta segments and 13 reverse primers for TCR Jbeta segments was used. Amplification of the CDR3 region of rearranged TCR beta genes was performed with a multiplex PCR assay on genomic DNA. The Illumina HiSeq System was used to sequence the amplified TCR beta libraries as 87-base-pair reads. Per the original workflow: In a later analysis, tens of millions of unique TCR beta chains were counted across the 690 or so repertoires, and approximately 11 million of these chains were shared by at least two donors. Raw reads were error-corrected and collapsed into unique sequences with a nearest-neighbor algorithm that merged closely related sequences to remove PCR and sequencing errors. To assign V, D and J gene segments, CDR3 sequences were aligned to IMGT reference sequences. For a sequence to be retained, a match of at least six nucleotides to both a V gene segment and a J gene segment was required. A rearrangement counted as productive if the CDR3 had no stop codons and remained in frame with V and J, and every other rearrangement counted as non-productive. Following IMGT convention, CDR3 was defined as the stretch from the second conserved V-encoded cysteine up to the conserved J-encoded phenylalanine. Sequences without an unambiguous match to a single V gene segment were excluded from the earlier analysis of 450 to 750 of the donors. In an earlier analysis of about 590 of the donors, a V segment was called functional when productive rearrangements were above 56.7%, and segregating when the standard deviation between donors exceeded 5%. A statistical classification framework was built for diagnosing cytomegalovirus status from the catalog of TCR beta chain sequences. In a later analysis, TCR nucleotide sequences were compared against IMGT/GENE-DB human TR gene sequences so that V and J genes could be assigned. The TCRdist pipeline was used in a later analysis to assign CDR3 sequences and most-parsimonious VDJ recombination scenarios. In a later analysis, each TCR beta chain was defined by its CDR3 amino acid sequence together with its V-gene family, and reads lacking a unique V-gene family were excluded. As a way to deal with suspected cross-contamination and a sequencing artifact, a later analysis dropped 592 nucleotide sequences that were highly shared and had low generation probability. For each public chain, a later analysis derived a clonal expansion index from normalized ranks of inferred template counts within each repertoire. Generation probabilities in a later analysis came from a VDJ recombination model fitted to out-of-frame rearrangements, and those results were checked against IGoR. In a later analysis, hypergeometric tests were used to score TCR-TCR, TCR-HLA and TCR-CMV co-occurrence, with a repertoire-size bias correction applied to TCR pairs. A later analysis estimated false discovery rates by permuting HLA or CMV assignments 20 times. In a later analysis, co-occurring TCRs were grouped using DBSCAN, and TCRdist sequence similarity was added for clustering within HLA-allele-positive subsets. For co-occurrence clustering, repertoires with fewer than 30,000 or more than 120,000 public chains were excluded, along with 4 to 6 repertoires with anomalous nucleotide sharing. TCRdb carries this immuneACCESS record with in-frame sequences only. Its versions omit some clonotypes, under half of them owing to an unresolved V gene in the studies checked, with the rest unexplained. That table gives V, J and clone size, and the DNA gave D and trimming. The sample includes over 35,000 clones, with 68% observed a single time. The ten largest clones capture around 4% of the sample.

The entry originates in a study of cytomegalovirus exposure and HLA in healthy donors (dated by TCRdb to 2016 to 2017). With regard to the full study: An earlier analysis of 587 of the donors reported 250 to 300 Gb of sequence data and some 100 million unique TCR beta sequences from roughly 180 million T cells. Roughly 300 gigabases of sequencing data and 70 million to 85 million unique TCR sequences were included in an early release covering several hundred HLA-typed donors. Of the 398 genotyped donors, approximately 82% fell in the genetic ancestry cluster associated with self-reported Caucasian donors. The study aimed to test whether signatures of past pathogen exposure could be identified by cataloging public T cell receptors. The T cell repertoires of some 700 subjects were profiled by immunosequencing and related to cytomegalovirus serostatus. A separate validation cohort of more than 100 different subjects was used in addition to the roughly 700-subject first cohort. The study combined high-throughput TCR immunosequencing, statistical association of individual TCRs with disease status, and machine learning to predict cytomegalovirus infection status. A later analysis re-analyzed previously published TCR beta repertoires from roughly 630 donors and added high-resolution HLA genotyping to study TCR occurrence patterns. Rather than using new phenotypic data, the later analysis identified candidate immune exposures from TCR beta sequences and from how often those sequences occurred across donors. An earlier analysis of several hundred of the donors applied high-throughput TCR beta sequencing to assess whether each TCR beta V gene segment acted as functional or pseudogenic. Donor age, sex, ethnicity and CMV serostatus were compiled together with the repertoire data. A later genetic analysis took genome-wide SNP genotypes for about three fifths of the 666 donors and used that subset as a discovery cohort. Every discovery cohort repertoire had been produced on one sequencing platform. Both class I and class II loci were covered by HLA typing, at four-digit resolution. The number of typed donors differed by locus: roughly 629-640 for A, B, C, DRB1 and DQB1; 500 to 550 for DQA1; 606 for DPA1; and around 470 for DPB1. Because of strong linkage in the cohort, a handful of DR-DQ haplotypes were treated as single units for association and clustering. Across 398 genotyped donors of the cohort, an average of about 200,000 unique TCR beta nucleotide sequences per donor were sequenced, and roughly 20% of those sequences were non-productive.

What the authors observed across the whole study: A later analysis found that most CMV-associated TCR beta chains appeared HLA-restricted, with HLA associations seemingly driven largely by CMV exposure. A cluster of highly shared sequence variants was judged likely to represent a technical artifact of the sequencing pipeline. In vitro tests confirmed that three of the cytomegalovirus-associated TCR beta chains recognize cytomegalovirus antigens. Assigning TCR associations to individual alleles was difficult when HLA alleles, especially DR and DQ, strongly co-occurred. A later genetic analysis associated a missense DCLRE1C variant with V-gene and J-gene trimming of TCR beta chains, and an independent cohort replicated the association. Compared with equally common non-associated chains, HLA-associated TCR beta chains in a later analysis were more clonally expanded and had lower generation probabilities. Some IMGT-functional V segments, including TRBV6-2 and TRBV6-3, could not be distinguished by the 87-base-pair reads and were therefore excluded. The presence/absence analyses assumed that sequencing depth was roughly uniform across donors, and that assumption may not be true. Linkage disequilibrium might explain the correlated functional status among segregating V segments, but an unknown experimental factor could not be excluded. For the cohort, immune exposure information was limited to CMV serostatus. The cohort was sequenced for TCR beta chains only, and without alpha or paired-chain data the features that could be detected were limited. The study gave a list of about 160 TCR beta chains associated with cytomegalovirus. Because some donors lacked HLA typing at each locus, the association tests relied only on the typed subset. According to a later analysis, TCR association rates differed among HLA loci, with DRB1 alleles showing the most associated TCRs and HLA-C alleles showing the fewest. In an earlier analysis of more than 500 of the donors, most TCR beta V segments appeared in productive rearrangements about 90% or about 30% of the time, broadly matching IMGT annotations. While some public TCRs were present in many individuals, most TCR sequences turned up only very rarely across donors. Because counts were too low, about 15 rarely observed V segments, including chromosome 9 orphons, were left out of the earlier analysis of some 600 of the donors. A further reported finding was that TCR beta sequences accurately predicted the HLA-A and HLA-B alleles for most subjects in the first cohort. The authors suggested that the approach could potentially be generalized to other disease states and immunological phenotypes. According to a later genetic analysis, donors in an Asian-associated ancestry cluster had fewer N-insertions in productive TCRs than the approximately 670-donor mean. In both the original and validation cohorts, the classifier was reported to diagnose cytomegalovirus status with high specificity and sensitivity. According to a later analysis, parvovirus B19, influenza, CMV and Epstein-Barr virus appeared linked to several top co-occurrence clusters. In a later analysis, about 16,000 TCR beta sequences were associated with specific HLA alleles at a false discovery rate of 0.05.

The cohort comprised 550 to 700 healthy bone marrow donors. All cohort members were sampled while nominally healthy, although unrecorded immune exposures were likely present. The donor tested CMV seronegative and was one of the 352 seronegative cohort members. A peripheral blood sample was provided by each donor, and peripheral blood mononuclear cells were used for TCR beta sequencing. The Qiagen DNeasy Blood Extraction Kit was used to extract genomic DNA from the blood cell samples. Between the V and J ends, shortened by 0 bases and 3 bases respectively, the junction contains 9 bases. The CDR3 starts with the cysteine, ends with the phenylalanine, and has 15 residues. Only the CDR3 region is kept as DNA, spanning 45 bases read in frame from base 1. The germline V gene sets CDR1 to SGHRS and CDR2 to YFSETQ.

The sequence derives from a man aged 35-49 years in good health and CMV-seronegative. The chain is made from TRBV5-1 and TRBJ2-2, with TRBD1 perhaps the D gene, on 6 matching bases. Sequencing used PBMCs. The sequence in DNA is TGCGCCAGCAGCTTGGGAGGACAGTACACCGGGGAGCTGTTTTTT. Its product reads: CASSLGGQYTGELFF. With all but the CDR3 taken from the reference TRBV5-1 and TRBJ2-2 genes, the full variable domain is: KAGVTQTPRYLIKTRGQQVTLSCSPISGHRSVSWYQQTPGQGLQFLFEYFSETQRNKGNFPGRFSGRQFSNSRSEMNVSTLELGDSALYLCASSLGGQYTGELFFGEGSRLTVL.